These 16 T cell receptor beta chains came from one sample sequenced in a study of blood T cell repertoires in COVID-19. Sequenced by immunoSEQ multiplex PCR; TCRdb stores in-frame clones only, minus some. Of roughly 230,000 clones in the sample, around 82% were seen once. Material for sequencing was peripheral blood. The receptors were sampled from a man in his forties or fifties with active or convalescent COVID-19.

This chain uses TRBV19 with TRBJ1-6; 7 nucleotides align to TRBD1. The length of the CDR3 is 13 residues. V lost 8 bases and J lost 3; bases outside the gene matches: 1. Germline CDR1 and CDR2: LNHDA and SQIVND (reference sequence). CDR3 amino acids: CASGTDYNSPLHF. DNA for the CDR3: TGTGCCAGTGGGACAGACTATAATTCACCCCTCCACTTT. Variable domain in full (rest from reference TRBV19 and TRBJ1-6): DGGITQSPKYLFRKEGQNVTLSCEQNLNHDAMYWYRQDPGQGLRLIYYSQIVNDFQKGDIAEGYSVSREKKESFPLTVTSAQKNPTAFYLCASGTDYNSPLHFGNGTRLTVT.

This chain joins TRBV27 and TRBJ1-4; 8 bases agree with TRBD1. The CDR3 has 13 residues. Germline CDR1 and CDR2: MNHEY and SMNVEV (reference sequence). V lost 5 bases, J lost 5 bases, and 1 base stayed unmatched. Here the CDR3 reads CASSDRGNEKLFF. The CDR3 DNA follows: TGTGCCAGCAGTGACAGGGGAAATGAAAAACTGTTTTTT. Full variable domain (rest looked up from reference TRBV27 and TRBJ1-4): EAQVTQNPRYLITVTGKKLTVTCSQNMNHEYMSWYRQDPGLGLRQIYYSMNVEVTDKGDVPEGYKVSRKEKRNFPLILESPSPNQTSLYFCASSDRGNEKLFFGSGTQLSVL.

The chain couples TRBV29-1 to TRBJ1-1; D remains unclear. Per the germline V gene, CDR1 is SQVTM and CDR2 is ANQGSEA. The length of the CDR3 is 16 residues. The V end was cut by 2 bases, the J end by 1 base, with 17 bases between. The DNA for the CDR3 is TGCAGCGTTGAAACCTCACGGGAGGGAGGGAACACTGAAGCTTTCTTT. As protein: CSVETSREGGNTEAFF. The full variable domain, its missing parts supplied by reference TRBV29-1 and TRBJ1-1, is SAVISQKPSRDICQRGTSLTIQCQVDSQVTMMFWYRQQPGQSLTLIATANQGSEATYESGFVIDKFPISRPNLTFSTLTVSNMSPEDSSIYLCSVETSREGGNTEAFFGQGTRLTVV.

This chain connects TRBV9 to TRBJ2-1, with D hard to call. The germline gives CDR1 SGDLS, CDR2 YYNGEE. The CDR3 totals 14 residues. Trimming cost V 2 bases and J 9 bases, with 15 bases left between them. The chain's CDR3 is CASSVGGLLGEQFF. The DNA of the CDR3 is TGTGCCAGCAGCGTTGGCGGCCTGTTGGGTGAGCAGTTCTTC.

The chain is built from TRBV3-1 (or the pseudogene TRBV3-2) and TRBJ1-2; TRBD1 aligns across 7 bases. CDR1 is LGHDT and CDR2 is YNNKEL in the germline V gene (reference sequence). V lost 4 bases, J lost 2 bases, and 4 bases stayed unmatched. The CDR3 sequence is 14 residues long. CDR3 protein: CASSRGTDNYGYTF. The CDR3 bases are TGTGCCAGCAGCCGGGGGACAGACAACTATGGCTACACCTTC.

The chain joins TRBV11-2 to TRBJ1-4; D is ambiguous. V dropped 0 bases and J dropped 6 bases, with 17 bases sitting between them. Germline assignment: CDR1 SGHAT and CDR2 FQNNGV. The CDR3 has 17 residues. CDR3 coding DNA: TGTGCCAGCAGCTTAGATATGTGGCTGAGGCGAGATGAAAAACTGTTTTTT. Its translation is CASSLDMWLRRDEKLFF.

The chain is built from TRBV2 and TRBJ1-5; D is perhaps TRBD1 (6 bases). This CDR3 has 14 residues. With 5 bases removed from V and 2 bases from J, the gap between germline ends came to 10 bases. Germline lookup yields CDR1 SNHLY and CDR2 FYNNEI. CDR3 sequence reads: CASSPQGGNQPQHF. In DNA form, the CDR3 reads TGTGCCAGCAGTCCACAGGGTGGCAATCAGCCCCAGCATTTT.

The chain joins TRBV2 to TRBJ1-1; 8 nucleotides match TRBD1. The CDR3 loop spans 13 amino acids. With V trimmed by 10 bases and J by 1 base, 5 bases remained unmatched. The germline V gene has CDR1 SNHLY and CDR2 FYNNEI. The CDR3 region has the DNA TGTGCCACCAGGGACAGGTGGAACACTGAAGCTTTCTTT. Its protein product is CATRDRWNTEAFF.

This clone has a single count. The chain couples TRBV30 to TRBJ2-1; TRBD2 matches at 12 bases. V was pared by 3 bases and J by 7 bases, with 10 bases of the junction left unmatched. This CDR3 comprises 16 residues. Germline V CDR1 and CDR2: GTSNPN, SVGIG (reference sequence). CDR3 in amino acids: CAWSPSPSGGANEQFF. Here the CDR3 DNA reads TGTGCCTGGAGCCCCAGCCCTAGCGGGGGGGCTAATGAGCAGTTCTTC.

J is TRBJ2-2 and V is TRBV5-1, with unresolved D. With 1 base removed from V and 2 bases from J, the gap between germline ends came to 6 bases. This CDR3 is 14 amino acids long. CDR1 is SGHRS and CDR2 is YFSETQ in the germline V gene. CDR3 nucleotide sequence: TGCGCCAGCAGCTTGACGGTAAACACCGGGGAGCTGTTTTTT. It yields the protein CASSLTVNTGELFF.

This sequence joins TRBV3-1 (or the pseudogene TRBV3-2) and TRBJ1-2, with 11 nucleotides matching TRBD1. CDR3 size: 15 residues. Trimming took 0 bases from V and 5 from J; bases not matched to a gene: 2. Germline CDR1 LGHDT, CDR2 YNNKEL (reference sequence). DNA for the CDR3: TGTGCCAGCAGCCAAGATAGGGACAGGGGGTATGGCTACACCTTC. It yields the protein CASSQDRDRGYGYTF.

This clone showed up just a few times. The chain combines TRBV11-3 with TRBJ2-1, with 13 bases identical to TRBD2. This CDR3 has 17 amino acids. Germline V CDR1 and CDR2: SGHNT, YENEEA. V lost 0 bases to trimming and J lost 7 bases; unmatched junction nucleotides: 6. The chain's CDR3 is CASSLDRTSGSLNEQFF. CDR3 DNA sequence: TGTGCCAGCAGCTTAGATCGGACTAGCGGGAGTCTTAATGAGCAGTTCTTC.

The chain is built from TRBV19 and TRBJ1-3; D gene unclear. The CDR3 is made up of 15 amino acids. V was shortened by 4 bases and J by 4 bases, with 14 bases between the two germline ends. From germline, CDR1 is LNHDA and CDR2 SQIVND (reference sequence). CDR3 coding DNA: TGTGCCAGTAGTAGTCGGGGAGTAGCGGGAAACACCATATATTTT. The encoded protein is CASSSRGVAGNTIYF.

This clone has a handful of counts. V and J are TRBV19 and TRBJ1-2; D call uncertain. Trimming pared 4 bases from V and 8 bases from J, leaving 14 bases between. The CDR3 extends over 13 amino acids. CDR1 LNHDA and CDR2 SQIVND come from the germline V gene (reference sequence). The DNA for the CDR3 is TGTGCCAGTAGTAAAGGGAGGGTGCGAGGCTACACCTTC. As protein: CASSKGRVRGYTF.

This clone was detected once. The CDR3 sequence is CAIAGASGRYEQYF. CDR3 nucleotides: TGTGCCATCGCGGGGGCTAGCGGGAGATACGAGCAGTACTTC. This chain links TRBV10-3 with TRBJ2-7, with TRBD2 matching over 10 bases. This CDR3 region has 14 residues. Germline V gives CDR1 ENHRY, CDR2 SYGVKD. V was clipped by 8 bases and J by 4 bases; unmatched bases: 8.

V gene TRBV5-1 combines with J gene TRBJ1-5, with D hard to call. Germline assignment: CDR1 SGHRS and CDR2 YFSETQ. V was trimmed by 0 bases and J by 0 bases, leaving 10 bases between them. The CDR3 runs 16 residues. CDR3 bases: TGCGCCAGCAGCTTGGGTACAGCTGATAGCAATCAGCCCCAGCATTTT. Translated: CASSLGTADSNQPQHF.